Sequencing of this TCR beta chain was carried out in a study of blood T cell repertoires in COVID-19. At the level of the study: The cDNA or gDNA used as material had been derived from T cells, B-cell-depleted T cells, or PBMCs.

Here immunoSEQ multiplex PCR was the method, and the copy in TCRdb shows in-frame clones only, minus some. The repertoire has some 200,000 clones, 83% of them found once; the top ten carry 4.8%. Clinical history as reported by participants underpinned cohort assignment. A PCR-confirmed or clinician-diagnosed COVID-19 case had contacted exposed participants within 2 weeks of entry. Between the trimmed V and J ends, which lost 7 bases and 6 bases, there was a span of 12 bases. CDR3 size: 13 residues. Germline assignment: CDR1 ENHRY and CDR2 SYGVKD. This clone was detected once. This chain links TRBV10-3 with TRBJ2-2; D perhaps matches TRBD1 (5 bases). The receptor was isolated from a woman aged 45-65 years who had been exposed to COVID-19. Sequencing was done on a sample of PBMCs or T cells enriched from blood (not recorded which). CDR3 nucleotide sequence: TGTGCCATCAAGGGGATGGGTTCCGGGGAGCTGTTTTTT. Its translation is CAIKGMGSGELFF.